A selection of T cell receptor beta chains follows, all from one sample in a study of shared clonotypes between healthy human individuals. The repertoire was sequenced with immunoSEQ multiplex PCR; TCRdb's copy has only in-frame clones and lacks some. This repertoire shows some 1,600,000 clones, around 98% found once; its top ten account for roughly 0.42%. Specimen: naive CD4+ T cells sorted from blood. These receptors originate from a man aged 25 to 45 in good health. CDR3s include the opening cysteine and the closing phenylalanine or tryptophan. The order of the fields is V gene, D gene, clone size, J gene, CDR3 protein, CDR3 DNA. The D gene is left open where the match is weak. A row's size may be missing; if present it is once, few, many or a size class.

v_call: TRBV9
d_call: .
clone_size: .
j_call: TRBJ2-5
cdr3_aa: CASSVSGTVGETQYF
cdr3_nt: TGTGCCAGCAGCGTCAGCGGGACAGTTGGGGAGACCCAGTACTTC

v_call: TRBV9
d_call: .
clone_size: .
j_call: TRBJ2-1
cdr3_aa: CASSREVAVYNEQFF
cdr3_nt: TGTGCCAGCAGCAGGGAGGTAGCGGTGTACAATGAGCAGTTCTTC

v_call: TRBV5-4
d_call: .
clone_size: .
j_call: TRBJ1-3
cdr3_aa: CASSAQGVTGNTIYF
cdr3_nt: TGTGCCAGCAGCGCCCAGGGTGTAACTGGAAACACCATATATTTT

v_call: TRBV6-6
d_call: TRBD2
clone_size: .
j_call: TRBJ2-1
cdr3_aa: CASTSGRGNEQFF
cdr3_nt: TGTGCCAGCACCAGCGGGAGGGGTAATGAGCAGTTCTTC

v_call: TRBV4-1
d_call: TRBD2
clone_size: .
j_call: TRBJ2-7
cdr3_aa: CASSQGAAGEIYEQYF
cdr3_nt: TGCGCCAGCAGCCAAGGGGCAGCGGGAGAAATCTACGAGCAGTACTTC

v_call: TRBV30
d_call: .
clone_size: .
j_call: TRBJ2-2
cdr3_aa: CAWSKKKNTGELFF
cdr3_nt: TGTGCCTGGAGTAAGAAGAAGAACACCGGGGAGCTGTTTTTT

v_call: TRBV5-4
d_call: TRBD1
clone_size: .
j_call: TRBJ2-7
cdr3_aa: CASSLAQGALGNEQYF
cdr3_nt: TGTGCCAGCAGCTTGGCTCAGGGGGCCCTAGGAAACGAGCAGTACTTC

v_call: TRBV5-1
d_call: .
clone_size: .
j_call: TRBJ2-7
cdr3_aa: CASSLVQGPIYEQYF
cdr3_nt: TGCGCCAGCAGCTTGGTGCAGGGGCCCATCTACGAGCAGTACTTC

v_call: TRBV29-1
d_call: .
clone_size: .
j_call: TRBJ2-5
cdr3_aa: CSVGTLGETQYF
cdr3_nt: TGCAGCGTTGGGACACTGGGGGAGACCCAGTACTTC

v_call: TRBV19
d_call: TRBD1
clone_size: .
j_call: TRBJ2-1
cdr3_aa: CASSIETTGKVPGVGNEQFF
cdr3_nt: TGTGCCAGTAGTATAGAGACGACAGGGAAGGTACCTGGGGTAGGCAATGAGCAGTTCTTC

v_call: TRBV28
d_call: .
clone_size: .
j_call: TRBJ2-7
cdr3_aa: CASSLRVWYEQYF
cdr3_nt: TGTGCCAGCAGTTTGAGGGTTTGGTACGAGCAGTACTTC

v_call: TRBV18
d_call: TRBD2
clone_size: once
j_call: TRBJ2-3
cdr3_aa: CASSPLARLAGKTDTDTQYF
cdr3_nt: TGTGCCAGCTCGCCCCTCGCTCGGCTAGCGGGAAAAACAGACACAGATACGCAGTATTTT

v_call: TRBV7-9
d_call: TRBD2
clone_size: .
j_call: TRBJ2-2
cdr3_aa: CASSRGTSANTGELFF
cdr3_nt: TGTGCCAGCAGCCGAGGGACTAGCGCAAACACCGGGGAGCTGTTTTTT

v_call: TRBV7-2
d_call: .
clone_size: .
j_call: TRBJ2-7
cdr3_aa: CASSLVAIGASYEQYF
cdr3_nt: TGTGCCAGCAGCCTTGTGGCGATAGGGGCCTCCTACGAGCAGTACTTC

v_call: TRBV7-9
d_call: .
clone_size: once
j_call: TRBJ2-7
cdr3_aa: CASSLGGGYEQYF
cdr3_nt: TGTGCCAGCAGCTTAGGTGGGGGCTACGAGCAGTACTTC

v_call: TRBV7-9
d_call: .
clone_size: .
j_call: TRBJ2-2
cdr3_aa: CASSSIPRANTGELFF
cdr3_nt: TGTGCCAGCAGCTCAATACCCCGGGCGAACACCGGGGAGCTGTTTTTT

v_call: TRBV5-1
d_call: .
clone_size: .
j_call: TRBJ2-4
cdr3_aa: CASSLRVGGNIQYF
cdr3_nt: TGCGCCAGCAGCTTGAGGGTAGGGGGGAACATTCAGTACTTC

v_call: TRBV7-6
d_call: .
clone_size: once
j_call: TRBJ2-1
cdr3_aa: CARSRAYNEQFF
cdr3_nt: TGTGCCCGTTCGCGCGCCTACAATGAGCAGTTCTTC

v_call: TRBV5-1
d_call: TRBD2
clone_size: once
j_call: TRBJ2-3
cdr3_aa: CASSLGGGRAQPDTQYF
cdr3_nt: TGCGCCAGCAGCTTGGGGGGCGGGAGGGCCCAGCCAGATACGCAGTATTTT

v_call: TRBV5-6
d_call: TRBD2
clone_size: once
j_call: TRBJ2-5
cdr3_aa: CASSSTRGGETQYF
cdr3_nt: TGTGCCAGCAGCTCGACCCGGGGGGGAGAGACCCAGTACTTC